This is a list of T cell receptor beta chains from one sample in a study of CD8 T cells in ankylosing spondylitis. TCRdb called the 5' RACE reads again in MiXCR, with one record for every CDR3 protein. The sample lists roughly 400,000 distinct CDR3 sequences, under 25% occurring once. Sequencing input: blood, either unsorted or a sorted T cell fraction (not recorded which). The receptors derive from a male donor with ankylosing spondylitis. Both conserved end residues are part of each CDR3. The order of the fields is J gene, CDR3 length, clone size, D gene, V gene, CDR3 protein, CDR3 DNA. The D gene is left open where the match is weak. Part of the rows lack a size; the others show once, few, many or a class for expanded clones.

TRBJ1-1 15 many . TRBV7-3 CASSPTGGRNTEAFF TGTGCCAGCAGCCCGACCGGGGGCCGTAACACTGAAGCTTTCTTT
TRBJ2-3 17 many . TRBV6-5 CASSYEFQAQGTDTQYF TGTGCCAGCAGTTACGAATTCCAGGCACAGGGCACAGATACGCAGTATTTT
TRBJ2-7 15 . TRBD1 TRBV12-3/TRBV12-4 CASSGAGQGSYEQYF TGTGCCAGCAGTGGGGCGGGACAGGGTTCCTACGAGCAGTACTTC
TRBJ1-2 12 . . TRBV29-1 CSVSDGFYGYTF TGCAGCGTTTCGGACGGATTCTATGGCTACACCTTC
TRBJ2-3 14 . . TRBV11-3 CASSFTRLPDTQYF TGTGCCAGCAGCTTTACGCGTCTCCCAGATACGCAGTATTTT
TRBJ2-2 13 . . TRBV6-1 CASRRASDGELFF TGTGCCAGCAGACGCGCTAGTGACGGGGAGCTGTTTTTT
TRBJ2-4 16 . . TRBV15 CATSAPGLGTLLGQYF TGTGCCACCAGCGCCCCTGGGTTGGGCACCCTCCTTGGTCAGTACTTC
TRBJ1-1 16 few TRBD1 TRBV6-5 CASSYGTGGGNTEAFF TGTGCCAGCAGTTACGGGACAGGGGGCGGGAACACTGAAGCTTTCTTT
TRBJ1-3 15 once TRBD1 TRBV9 CASSLQGSSGNTIYF TGTGCCAGCAGCTTACAGGGGAGCTCTGGAAACACCATATATTTT
TRBJ1-6 16 . TRBD1 TRBV6-5 CASSYSPGQYNSPLHF TGTGCCAGCAGTTACTCGCCGGGACAGTACAATTCACCCCTCCACTTT
TRBJ2-7 15 once TRBD1 TRBV10-3 CAISDAGTGFYEQYF TGTGCCATCAGTGACGCCGGGACAGGCTTCTACGAGCAGTACTTC
TRBJ2-5 13 many . TRBV7-9 CASSQVTQETQYF TGTGCCAGCAGCCAGGTGACGCAAGAGACCCAGTACTTC
TRBJ2-1 14 . TRBD2 TRBV11-2 CASSFREAYNEQFF TGTGCCAGCAGCTTTCGGGAGGCCTACAATGAGCAGTTCTTC
TRBJ2-1 16 few . TRBV6-2/TRBV6-3 CASSGRRRSSYNEQFF TGTGCCAGCAGTGGACGTCGACGGAGCTCCTACAATGAGCAGTTCTTC
TRBJ1-3 17 . . TRBV19 CASSINGLRSSGNTIYF TGTGCCAGTAGTATTAACGGATTACGGAGCTCTGGAAACACCATATATTTT
TRBJ1-2 15 . . TRBV10-2 CASSAYSGLGYGYTF TGCGCCAGCAGTGCGTACTCGGGTTTGGGGTATGGCTACACCTTC
TRBJ2-3 13 . TRBD1 TRBV20-1 CSASGGCTDTQYF TGCAGTGCCTCAGGGGGCTGCACAGATACGCAGTATTTT
TRBJ1-2 13 few . TRBV14 CASSQVRDHGYTF TGTGCCAGCAGCCAAGTCAGGGACCATGGCTACACCTTC
TRBJ2-1 12 . TRBD1 TRBV11-3 CASSSTGYEQFF TGTGCCAGCAGTTCGACAGGGTATGAGCAGTTCTTC
TRBJ2-1 15 few TRBD2 TRBV20-1 CSASSGSISYNEQFF TGCAGTGCCAGTAGCGGGTCTATTTCCTACAATGAGCAGTTCTTC